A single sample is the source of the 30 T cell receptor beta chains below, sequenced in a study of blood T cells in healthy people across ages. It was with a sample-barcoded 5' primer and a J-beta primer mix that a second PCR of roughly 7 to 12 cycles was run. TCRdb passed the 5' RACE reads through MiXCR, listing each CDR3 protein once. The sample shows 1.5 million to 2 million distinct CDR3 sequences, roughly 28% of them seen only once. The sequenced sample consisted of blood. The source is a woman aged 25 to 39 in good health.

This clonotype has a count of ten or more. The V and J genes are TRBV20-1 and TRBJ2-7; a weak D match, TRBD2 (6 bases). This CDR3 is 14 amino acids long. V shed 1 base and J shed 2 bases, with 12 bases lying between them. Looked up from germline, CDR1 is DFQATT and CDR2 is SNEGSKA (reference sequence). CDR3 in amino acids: CSARGDSPPYEQYF. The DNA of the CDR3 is TGCAGTGCTAGAGGGGACTCCCCGCCCTACGAGCAGTACTTC.

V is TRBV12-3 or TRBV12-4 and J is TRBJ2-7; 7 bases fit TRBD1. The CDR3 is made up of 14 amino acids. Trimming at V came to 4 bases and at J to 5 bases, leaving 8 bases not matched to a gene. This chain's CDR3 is CASSSNKGAHEQYF. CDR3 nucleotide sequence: TGTGCCAGCAGTTCGAATAAGGGGGCCCACGAGCAGTACTTC.

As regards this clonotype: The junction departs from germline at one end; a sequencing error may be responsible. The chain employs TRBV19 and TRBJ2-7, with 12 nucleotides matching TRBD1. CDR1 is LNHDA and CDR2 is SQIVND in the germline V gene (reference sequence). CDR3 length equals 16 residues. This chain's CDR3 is CAGSTLGQGANYEQYF. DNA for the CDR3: TGTGCCGGTAGTACCCTGGGACAGGGGGCAAACTACGAGCAGTACTTC.

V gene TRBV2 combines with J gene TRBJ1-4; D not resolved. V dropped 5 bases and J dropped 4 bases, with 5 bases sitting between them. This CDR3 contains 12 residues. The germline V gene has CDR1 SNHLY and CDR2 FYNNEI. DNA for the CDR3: TGTGCCAGCAGTTACGTTAATGAAAAACTGTTTTTT. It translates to CASSYVNEKLFF.

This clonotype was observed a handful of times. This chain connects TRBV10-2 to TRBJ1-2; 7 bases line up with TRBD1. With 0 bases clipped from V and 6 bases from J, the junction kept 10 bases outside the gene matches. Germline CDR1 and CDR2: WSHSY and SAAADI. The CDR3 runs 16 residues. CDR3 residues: CASSESARGRAHGYTF. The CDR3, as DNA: TGCGCCAGCAGTGAGTCGGCGAGGGGGCGAGCACATGGCTACACCTTC.

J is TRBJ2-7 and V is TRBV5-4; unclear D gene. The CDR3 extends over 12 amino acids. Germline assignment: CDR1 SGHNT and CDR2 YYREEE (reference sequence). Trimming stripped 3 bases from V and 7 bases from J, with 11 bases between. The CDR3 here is CASSSLPDEQYF. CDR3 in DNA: TGTGCCAGCAGCTCCCTTCCGGATGAGCAGTACTTC.

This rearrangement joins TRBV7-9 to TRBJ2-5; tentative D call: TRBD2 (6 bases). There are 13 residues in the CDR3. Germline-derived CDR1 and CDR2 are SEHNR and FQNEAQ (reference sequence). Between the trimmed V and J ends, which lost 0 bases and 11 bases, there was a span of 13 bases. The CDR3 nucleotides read TGTGCCAGCAGCTTAGCCGAGCCCCGGGAGCAGTACTTC. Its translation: CASSLAEPREQYF.

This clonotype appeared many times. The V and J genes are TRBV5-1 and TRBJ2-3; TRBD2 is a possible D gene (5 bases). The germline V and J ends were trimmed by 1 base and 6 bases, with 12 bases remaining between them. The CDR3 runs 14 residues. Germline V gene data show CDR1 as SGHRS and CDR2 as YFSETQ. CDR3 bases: TGCGCCAGCAGCTTGCGACGAGGGCCCGATACGCAGTATTTT. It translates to CASSLRRGPDTQYF.

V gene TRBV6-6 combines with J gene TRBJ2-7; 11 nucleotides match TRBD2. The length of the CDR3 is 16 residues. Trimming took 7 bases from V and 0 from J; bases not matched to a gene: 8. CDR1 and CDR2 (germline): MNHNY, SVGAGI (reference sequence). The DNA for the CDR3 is TGTGCCAGCAACCCTAGCGGGGGGATTTTCTCCTACGAGCAGTACTTC. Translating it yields CASNPSGGIFSYEQYF.

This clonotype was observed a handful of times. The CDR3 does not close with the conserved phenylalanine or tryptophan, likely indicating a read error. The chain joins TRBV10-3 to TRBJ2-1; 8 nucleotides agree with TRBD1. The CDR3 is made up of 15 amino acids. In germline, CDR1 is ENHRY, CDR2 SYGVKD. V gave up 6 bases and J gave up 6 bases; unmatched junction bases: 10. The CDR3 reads CAISGTGGTTNEQFL. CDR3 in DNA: TGTGCCATCAGCGGGACAGGAGGAACCACCAATGAGCAGTTCTTA.

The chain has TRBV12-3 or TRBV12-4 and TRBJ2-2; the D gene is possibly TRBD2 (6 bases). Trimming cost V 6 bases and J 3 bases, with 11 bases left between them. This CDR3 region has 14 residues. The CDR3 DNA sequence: TGTGCCAGCAGGACGGCTAGCGACACCGGGGAGCTGTTTTTT. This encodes CASRTASDTGELFF.

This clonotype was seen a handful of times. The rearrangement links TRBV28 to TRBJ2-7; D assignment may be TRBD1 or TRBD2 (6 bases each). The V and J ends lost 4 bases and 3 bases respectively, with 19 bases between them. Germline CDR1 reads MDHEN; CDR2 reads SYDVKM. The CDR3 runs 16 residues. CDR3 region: CASSSPSRGGIYEQYF. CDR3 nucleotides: TGTGCCAGCAGTTCCCCCTCCAGGGGCGGGATCTACGAGCAGTACTTC.

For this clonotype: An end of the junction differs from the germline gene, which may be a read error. The CDR3 protein is CSAPPGTQGPYTF. The CDR3 coding sequence is TGTAGTGCTCCACCCGGGACCCAAGGGCCCTACACCTTC. This sequence joins TRBV20-1 and TRBJ1-2, with a tentative D call TRBD1 (5 bases). Germline V gene lookup returns CDR1 DFQATT and CDR2 SNEGSKA (reference sequence). This CDR3 is built from 13 residues.

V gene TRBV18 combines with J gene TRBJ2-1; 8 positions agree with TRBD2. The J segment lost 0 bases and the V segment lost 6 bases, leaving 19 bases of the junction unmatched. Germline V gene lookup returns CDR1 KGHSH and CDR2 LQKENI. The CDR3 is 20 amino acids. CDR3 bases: TGTGCCAGCTCCCCGCGTAGCGGGACACGGACGGGAAGCTCCTACAATGAGCAGTTCTTC. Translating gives CASSPRSGTRTGSSYNEQFF.

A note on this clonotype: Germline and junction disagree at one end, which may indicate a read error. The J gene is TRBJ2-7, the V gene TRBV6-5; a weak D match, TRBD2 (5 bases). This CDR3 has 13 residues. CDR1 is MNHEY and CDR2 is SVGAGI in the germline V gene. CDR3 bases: TGTGCCGGCAGTTCTAGCAGCCCCTACGAGCAGTACTTC. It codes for CAGSSSSPYEQYF.

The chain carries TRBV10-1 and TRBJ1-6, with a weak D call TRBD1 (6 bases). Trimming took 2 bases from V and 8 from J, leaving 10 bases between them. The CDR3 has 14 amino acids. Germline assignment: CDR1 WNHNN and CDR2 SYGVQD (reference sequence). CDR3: CASSETGSDSPLHF. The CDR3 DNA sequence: TGCGCCAGCAGTGAGACAGGGTCGGATTCACCCCTCCACTTT.

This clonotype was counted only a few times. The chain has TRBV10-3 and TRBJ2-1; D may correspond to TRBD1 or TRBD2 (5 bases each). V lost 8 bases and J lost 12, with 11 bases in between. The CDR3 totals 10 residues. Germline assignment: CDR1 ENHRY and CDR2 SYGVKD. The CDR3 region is CAIGTTGQFF. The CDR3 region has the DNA TGTGCCATCGGGACCACGGGGCAGTTCTTC.

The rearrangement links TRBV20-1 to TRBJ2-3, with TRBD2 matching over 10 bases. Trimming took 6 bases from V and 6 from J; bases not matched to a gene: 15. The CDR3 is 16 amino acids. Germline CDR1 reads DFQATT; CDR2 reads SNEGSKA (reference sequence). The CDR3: CSAGLLAGEVADTQYF. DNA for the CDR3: TGCAGTGCGGGGCTCCTAGCGGGAGAGGTAGCTGATACGCAGTATTTT.

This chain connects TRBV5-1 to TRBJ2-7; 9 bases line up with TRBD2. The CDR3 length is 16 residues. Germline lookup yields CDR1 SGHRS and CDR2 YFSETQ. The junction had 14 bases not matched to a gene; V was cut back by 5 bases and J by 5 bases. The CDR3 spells CASRLSSGTLGDEQYF. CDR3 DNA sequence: TGCGCCAGCAGATTGTCTAGCGGGACCCTTGGGGACGAGCAGTACTTC.

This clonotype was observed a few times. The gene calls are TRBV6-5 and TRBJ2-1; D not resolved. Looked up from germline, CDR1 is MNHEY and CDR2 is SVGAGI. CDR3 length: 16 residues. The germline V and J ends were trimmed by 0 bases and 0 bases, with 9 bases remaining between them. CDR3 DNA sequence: TGTGCCAGCAGTTACTCGAGGCGGCCCTCCTACAATGAGCAGTTCTTC. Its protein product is CASSYSRRPSYNEQFF.

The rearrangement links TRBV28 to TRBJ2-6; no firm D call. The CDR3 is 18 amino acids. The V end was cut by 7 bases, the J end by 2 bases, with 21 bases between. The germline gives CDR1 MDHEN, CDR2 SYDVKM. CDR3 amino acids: CASKTQGKLEPGANVLTF. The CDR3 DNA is TGTGCCAGCAAAACCCAAGGGAAATTAGAACCTGGGGCCAACGTCCTGACTTTC.

The CDR3 DNA reads TGTGCCAGCAGTGAATGGTTTGGCGGGGCGAGCACAGATACGCAGTATTTT. As protein: CASSEWFGGASTDTQYF. This chain links TRBV2 with TRBJ2-3; tentative D call: TRBD2 (6 bases). V lost 2 bases to trimming and J lost 0 bases, with 15 bases between them. The germline gives CDR1 SNHLY, CDR2 FYNNEI. The CDR3 loop spans 17 amino acids.

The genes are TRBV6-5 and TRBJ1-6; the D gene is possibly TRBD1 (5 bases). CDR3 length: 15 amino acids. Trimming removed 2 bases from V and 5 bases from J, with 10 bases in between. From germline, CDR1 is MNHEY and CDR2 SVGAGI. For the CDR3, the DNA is TGTGCCAGCAGTTACGGGTCAGGGCATAATTCACCCCTCCACTTT. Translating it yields CASSYGSGHNSPLHF.

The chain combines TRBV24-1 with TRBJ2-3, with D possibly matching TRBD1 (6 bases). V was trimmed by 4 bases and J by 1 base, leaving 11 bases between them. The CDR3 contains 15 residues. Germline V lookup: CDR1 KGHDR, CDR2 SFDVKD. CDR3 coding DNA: TGTGCCACCAGTGACTTACCAGGGGGCACAGATACGCAGTATTTT. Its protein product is CATSDLPGGTDTQYF.

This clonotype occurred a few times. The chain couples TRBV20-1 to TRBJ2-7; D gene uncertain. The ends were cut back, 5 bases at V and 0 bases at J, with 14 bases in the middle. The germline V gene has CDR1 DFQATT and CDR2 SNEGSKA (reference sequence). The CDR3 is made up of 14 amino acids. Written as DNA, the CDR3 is TGCAGTGCTCAGCCAGACATCAACTCCTACGAGCAGTACTTC. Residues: CSAQPDINSYEQYF.

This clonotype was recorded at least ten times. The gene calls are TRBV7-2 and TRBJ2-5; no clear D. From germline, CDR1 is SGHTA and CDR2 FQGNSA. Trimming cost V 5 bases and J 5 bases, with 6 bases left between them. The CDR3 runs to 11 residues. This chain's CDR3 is CASSITETQYF. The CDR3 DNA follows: TGTGCCAGCAGCATCACGGAGACCCAGTACTTC.

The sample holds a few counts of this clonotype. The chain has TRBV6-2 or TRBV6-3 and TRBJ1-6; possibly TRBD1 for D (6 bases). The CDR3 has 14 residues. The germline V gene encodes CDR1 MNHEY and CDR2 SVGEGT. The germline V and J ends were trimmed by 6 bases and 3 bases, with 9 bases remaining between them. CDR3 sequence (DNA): TGTGCCAGCAGCCCGGGACACTATAATTCACCCCTCCACTTT. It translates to CASSPGHYNSPLHF.

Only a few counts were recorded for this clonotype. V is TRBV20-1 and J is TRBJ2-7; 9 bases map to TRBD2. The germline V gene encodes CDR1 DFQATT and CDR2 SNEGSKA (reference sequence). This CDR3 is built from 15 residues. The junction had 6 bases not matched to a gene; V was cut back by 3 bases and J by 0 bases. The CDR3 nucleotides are TGCAGTGCTAGTGACTTAGCGGGAGACTCCTACGAGCAGTACTTC. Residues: CSASDLAGDSYEQYF.

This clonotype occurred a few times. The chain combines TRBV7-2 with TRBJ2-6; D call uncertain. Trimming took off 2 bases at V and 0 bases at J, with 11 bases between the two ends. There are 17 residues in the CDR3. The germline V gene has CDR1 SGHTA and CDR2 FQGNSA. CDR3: CASSLRGVNSGANVLTF. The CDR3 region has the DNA TGTGCCAGCAGCTTACGTGGGGTGAACTCTGGGGCCAACGTCCTGACTTTC. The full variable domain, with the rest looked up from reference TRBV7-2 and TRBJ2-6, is GAGVSQSPSNKVTEKGKDVELRCDPISGHTALYWYRQSLGQGLEFLIYFQGNSAPDKSGLPSDRFSAERTGGSVSTLTIQRTQQEDSAVYLCASSLRGVNSGANVLTFGAGSRLTVL.

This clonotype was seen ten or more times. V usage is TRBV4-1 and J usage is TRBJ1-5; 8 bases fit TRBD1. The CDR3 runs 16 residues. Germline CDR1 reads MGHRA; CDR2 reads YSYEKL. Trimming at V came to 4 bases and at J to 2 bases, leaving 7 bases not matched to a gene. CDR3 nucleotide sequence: TGCGCCAGCAGCCCAGGACAGGGAAGGCGCAATCAGCCCCAGCATTTT. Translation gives CASSPGQGRRNQPQHF.